This entry lists 11 T cell receptor beta chains sequenced from one sample in a study of T cells in Graves' hyperthyroidism and ophthalmopathy. Amplification targeted TCR beta CDR3 regions from RNA transcripts. TCR CDR3 regions were first amplified by RT-PCR with HTBI primers. TCRdb called the multiplex PCR reads again in MiXCR, with one record for every CDR3 protein. The sample shows hundreds of thousands of distinct CDR3 sequences, about 16% of them seen only once. Sequenced: blood. The receptor source for this set is a woman in her 40s with Graves' ophthalmopathy.

This clonotype has just a few counts. V and J are TRBV18 and TRBJ1-1; D possibly corresponds to TRBD1 (6 bases). Germline V lookup: CDR1 KGHSH, CDR2 LQKENI. The CDR3 covers 17 residues. V lost 3 bases and J 4 bases, leaving 21 bases between the germline ends. The CDR3 DNA is TGTGCCAGCTCACCGAACGGGGGCAGGGGAGTAGGCACTGAAGCTTTCTTT. Translated, it gives CASSPNGGRGVGTEAFF. Filled out from reference TRBV18 and TRBJ1-1, the complete variable domain reads NAGVMQNPRHLVRRRGQEARLRCSPMKGHSHVYWYRQLPEEGLKFMVYLQKENIIDESGMPKERFSAEFPKEGPSILRIQQVVRGDSAAYFCASSPNGGRGVGTEAFFGQGTRLTVV.

There are a few counts of this clonotype. The rearrangement joins TRBV2 to TRBJ1-2; 8 nucleotides line up with TRBD1. V shed 9 bases, J shed 5 bases, and the junction held 5 bases outside the gene matches. Looked up from germline, CDR1 is SNHLY and CDR2 is FYNNEI. This CDR3 region has 12 residues. The CDR3 reads CARIQGEYGYTF. CDR3 bases: TGTGCCAGGATACAGGGGGAGTATGGCTACACCTTC.

The chain is built from TRBV30 and TRBJ1-3; no clear D gene. The germline V gene encodes CDR1 GTSNPN and CDR2 SVGIG (reference sequence). This CDR3 comprises 12 residues. The V end lost 4 bases, the J end lost 3 bases, and 7 bases lay between the germline ends. The CDR3 sequence is CAWTAGGNTIYF. The CDR3 region has the DNA TGTGCCTGGACCGCGGGTGGAAACACCATATATTTT.

On this clonotype itself: An end of the junction does not agree with germline; a read error may underlie this. This chain links TRBV5-1 with TRBJ2-1; 10 bases map to TRBD2. The germline CDR1 and CDR2 sequences are SGHRS and YFSETQ. The CDR3 length is 15 residues. CDR3 nucleotides: TGCGCCAGCAGCTCTAGCGGGGGACCTTACAGTGAGCAGTTCTTC. Amino acid sequence: CASSSSGGPYSEQFF.

In its sample, this clonotype was seen a few times. This chain joins TRBV19 and TRBJ2-3; 10 bases are a match to TRBD1. This CDR3 region has 18 residues. J gave up 3 bases and V 4 bases, and 13 bases lay outside the gene matches. Germline CDR1 LNHDA, CDR2 SQIVND (reference sequence). The CDR3 sequence is CASSNRPTGGQSTDTQYF. The CDR3 region has the DNA TGTGCCAGTAGTAACAGACCGACAGGGGGCCAGTCAACAGATACGCAGTATTTT.

This clonotype has ten or more counts. The chain joins TRBV29-1 to TRBJ2-5; D is uncertain. Trimming removed 7 bases at V and 1 base at J, with 10 bases between. Germline-derived CDR1 and CDR2 are SQVTM and ANQGSEA. This CDR3 is built from 12 residues. The CDR3 coding sequence is TGCAGCGCCGCAGGATCCCAAGAGACCCAGTACTTC. Residues: CSAAGSQETQYF.

In its sample, this clonotype was seen many times. The rearrangement uses TRBV20-1 and TRBJ1-3, with 9 bases identical to TRBD1. The V and J ends lost 5 bases and 4 bases, in that order; junction bases with no gene match: 0. The V gene's germline CDR1 is DFQATT and CDR2 SNEGSKA (reference sequence). The CDR3 loop spans 12 amino acids. This CDR3 reads CSAGTGGNTIYF. The DNA for the CDR3 is TGCAGTGCTGGGACAGGGGGAAACACCATATATTTT.

Many counts were recorded for this clonotype. The V call is TRBV4-1, the J call TRBJ2-7; TRBD2 matches 7 bases. Trimming took 4 bases from V and 0 from J; bases not matched to a gene: 3. Germline-derived CDR1 and CDR2 are MGHRA and YSYEKL. The CDR3 contains 14 residues. CDR3 bases: TGCGCCAGCAGCCCTTGGGACTACTCCTACGAGCAGTACTTC. Translated: CASSPWDYSYEQYF.

The chain recombines TRBV19 with TRBJ1-1; 7 nucleotides align to TRBD1. CDR3 length: 15 residues. Germline values: CDR1 LNHDA, CDR2 SQIVND (reference sequence). The junction had 5 bases not matched to a gene; V was cut back by 4 bases and J by 0 bases. CDR3: CASSRQGDLNTEAFF. DNA for the CDR3: TGTGCCAGTAGTAGACAGGGCGACCTGAACACTGAAGCTTTCTTT.

This chain uses TRBV7-3 with TRBJ2-1; D might be TRBD2 (6 bases). The germline CDR1 and CDR2 sequences are SGHTA and FQGTGA. The CDR3 length is 13 residues. V lost 0 bases and J 8 bases, leaving 8 bases between the germline ends. CDR3 loop: CASSLTGGYEQFF. The DNA of the CDR3 is TGTGCCAGCAGCTTAACGGGGGGTTATGAGCAGTTCTTC.

The J gene is TRBJ2-5, the V gene TRBV25-1; weak D call: TRBD1 (5 bases). This CDR3 comprises 12 residues. The ends were cut back, 6 bases at V and 2 bases at J, with 7 bases in the middle. In germline, CDR1 is MGHDK, CDR2 SYGVNS. CDR3 region: CASRGAQETQYF. The CDR3 bases are TGTGCCAGCAGAGGGGCACAAGAGACCCAGTACTTC.